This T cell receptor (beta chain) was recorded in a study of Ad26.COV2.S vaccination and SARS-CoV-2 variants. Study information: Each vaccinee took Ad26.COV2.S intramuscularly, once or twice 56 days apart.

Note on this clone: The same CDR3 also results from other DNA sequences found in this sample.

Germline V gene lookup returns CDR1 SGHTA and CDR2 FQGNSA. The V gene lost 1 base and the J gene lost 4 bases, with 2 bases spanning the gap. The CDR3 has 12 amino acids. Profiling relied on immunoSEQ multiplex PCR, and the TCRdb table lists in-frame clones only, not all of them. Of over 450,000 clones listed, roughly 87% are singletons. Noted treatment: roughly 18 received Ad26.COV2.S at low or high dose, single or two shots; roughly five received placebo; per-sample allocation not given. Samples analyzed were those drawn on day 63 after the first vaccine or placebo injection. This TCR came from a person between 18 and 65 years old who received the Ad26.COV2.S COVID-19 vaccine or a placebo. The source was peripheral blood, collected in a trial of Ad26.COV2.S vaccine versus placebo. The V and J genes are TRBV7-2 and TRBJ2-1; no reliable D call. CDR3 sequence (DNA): TGTGCCAGCAGCTTAGTGTACAATGAGCAGTTCTTC. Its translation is CASSLVYNEQFF.